This TCR beta chain originates from a study of PD-L1 blockade in urothelial cancer. This clone was found once. The CDR3 has 16 residues. Losses at the gene ends were 4 bases for V and 4 bases for J; bases not matched to a gene: 12. Germline V CDR1 and CDR2: SGHNT, YYREEE (reference sequence). The repertoire was sequenced with immunoSEQ multiplex PCR; TCRdb's copy has only in-frame clones and lacks some. The sample gives roughly 120,000 clones, more than 85% of which show up once; roughly 1.7% is in the top ten. The time point is: peripheral blood 6 weeks after treatment start. Sequencing was performed on PBMCs, taken around atezolizumab (anti-PD-L1) treatment. V and J are TRBV5-4 and TRBJ1-1; 8 nucleotides agree with TRBD1. This TCR derives from a man aged 60 to 69 with urothelial cancer. DNA for the CDR3: TGTGCCAGCAGCCAAACGACAGGGGCGGCAGGCACTGAAGCTTTCTTT. Translating gives CASSQTTGAAGTEAFF.